Detailed here is one T cell receptor (beta chain). Antigen specificity is unknown. The data stem from a study of T cell responses to AZD1222 COVID-19 vaccine. Generated by immunoSEQ multiplex PCR, the TCRdb table keeps only in-frame clones and is missing some. The sample comprises fewer than 150,000 clones, more than 70% of which are singletons, and less than 4% rests with the top ten. Deletions cut 4 bases from V and 3 bases from J, with 10 bases between. The germline CDR1 and CDR2 sequences are SGHAT and FQNNGV. The CDR3 is 14 residues long. General study findings and limits: Targets within unmutated variant regions were reportedly found for nearly half of spike-specific TCRs. Baseline seropositivity occurred in only 5 to 7 AZD1222 recipients. Repertoire sampling occurred only after the peak T cell response. Females made up more of the donors, who were largely white British, and clonal diversity may have come out too low.

Source: peripheral blood, taken 28 days after the second AZD1222 dose. The clonotype originates from an adult who received the AZD1222 COVID-19 vaccine. The V and J genes are TRBV11-2 and TRBJ2-1; D remains unclear. The CDR3 protein is CASSSSRFYNEQFF. The CDR3 bases are TGTGCCAGCAGCTCGTCCCGATTCTACAATGAGCAGTTCTTC.